The TCR beta chain described here comes from a study of blood T cells in healthy people across ages (dated by TCRdb to about 2015). Describing the broader study: Template switching captured roughly one uniquely barcoded TCR beta cDNA molecule per two T cells in model experiments. Four age groups were formed from the donors: young (average 16 years), middle-aged (roughly 38), aged (roughly 58) and long-lived (less than 85). The study measured age-related changes in TCR beta repertoire diversity using deep sequencing normalized with unique cDNA molecular identifiers. For two donors (one aged 18 to 30 and one aged 80 or older), the study analyzed two additional independent replicas of 1 million unique cDNA reads from the same blood draw. To avoid experimental bias, donors of different ages were spread randomly across the sequencing lanes. Overall study results and their limits: Because the CMV infection status of the donors was unknown, age-related changes in expanded clonotypes may potentially have been confounded. Observed TCR beta diversity per million T cells fell roughly linearly with age, and a significant reduction was already apparent by age roughly 41. Estimates of total diversity based on one million sequenced T cells were regarded as lower bounds and as underestimates. The percentage of naive T cells measured by flow cytometry correlated strongly with observed TCR beta diversity. Because profiling used bulk unsorted PBMCs, naive and antigen-experienced compartments could not be compared conclusively. Compared with the aged group, the long-lived group had more naive CD4+ T cells, fewer expanded clones and increased TCR diversity, suggesting age selection.

Note on this clonotype: What this receptor recognizes is not known. No base-level quality is on record; no much larger clone is a single base apart.

Inclusive of the bounding cysteine and phenylalanine, the CDR3 is 15 residues long. The only DNA kept is the CDR3, 45 bases in frame from the first base. Sequences SGHAT (CDR1) and FQNNGV (CDR2) are obtained from the germline V gene. V is shortened by 1 base, J by 5 bases, and the region joining them spans 12 bases. Systemically healthy Caucasian individuals from Russia, approximately 39 in total and aged about 6 to 100 years, were included as donors. Each donor gave 8 to 10 milliliters of peripheral blood, drawn into EDTA-treated Vacutainer tubes. Ficoll-Paque density-gradient centrifugation was used to isolate PBMCs, with at least 7 million per sample. Trizol reagent was used to extract total RNA from the PBMCs, yielding at least 6 micrograms per sample. For every donor, flow cytometry on a PBMC aliquot measured the percentage of naive CD45RAhigh/CD27high T cells. Receptor libraries were prepared by 5' RACE. These reads were obtained on an Illumina HiSeq 2500. A second roughly 6 to 11 cycle PCR used a sample-barcoded 5' primer and a J-beta primer mix. A template-switch 5' adaptor carrying 12 random nucleotides introduced a unique molecular identifier onto each TCR beta cDNA molecule. At least 2.5 million CDR3-containing paired-end reads were obtained from each sample. First-strand cDNA synthesis was performed from all RNA using the Mint cDNA synthesis kit, with priming by a TRBC-specific oligonucleotide. All cDNA was treated with uracil-DNA glycosylase and then went through a first 18-cycle PCR with the universal primers M1SS and BC2_uni_R. In the paper's pipeline: For normalization, 1 million high-quality reads, each with a distinct molecular identifier, were randomly selected from each sample. Instead of being binned into consensus sequences, reads that shared molecular identifiers were thrown out. MiTCR, run with a Q25 quality threshold and the strictest error-elimination algorithm, handled CDR3 identification, clonotype clustering and error correction. A nonparametric unseen species model with Euler transformation was used to estimate lower-bound total TCR beta diversity. The raw public reads went through TCRdb reprocessing: fastp at Q25, MiXCR clone calling, in-frame beta chains kept. Every entry covers one CDR3 protein and lists the most common genes and DNA from its rows. The V and J calls were determined by TCRdb, not by the authors. This sample lists over 1,300,000 distinct CDR3 sequences; approximately 59% were detected once. In total, the top ten clones hold roughly 7% of the sample.

The sequence is built from TRBV11-2 and TRBJ2-1; the D gene is possibly TRBD2, with 6 bases matching. This clonotype was sampled from a man between 18 and 35 years old in good health. Sequencing was carried out using blood. The CDR3 amino acid sequence is: CASSLVGTPDNEQFF. In nucleotides, the sequence is TGTGCCAGCAGCTTAGTAGGGACTCCGGACAATGAGCAGTTCTTC. When the CDR3 is completed using the reference TRBV11-2 and TRBJ2-1 genes on either side, the full variable domain is EAGVAQSPRYKIIEKRQSVAFWCNPISGHATLYWYQQILGQGPKLLIQFQNNGVVDDSQLPKDRFSAERLKGVDSTLKIQPAKLEDSAVYLCASSLVGTPDNEQFFGPGTRLTVL.